One and the same sample provided the 16 T cell receptor beta chains below, sequenced in a study of blood T cell repertoires in COVID-19. Profiling relied on immunoSEQ multiplex PCR, and the TCRdb table lists in-frame clones only, not all of them. The sample shows about 150,000 clones, about 87% of them seen only once. Sequencing used peripheral blood. The receptors were gathered from a human donor with COVID-19, enrolled during active disease. The donor label of this sample is uncertain.

The chain links TRBV15 to TRBJ1-2, with TRBD1 identical over 11 bases. Germline-derived CDR1 and CDR2 are LNHNV and YYDKDF (reference sequence). The CDR3 is 16 residues long. The ends lost 2 bases at V and 4 bases at J; junction bases unmatched: 6. The CDR3 DNA follows: TGTGCCACCAGCAGATGGGGACAGGGGGACAGCTATGGCTACACCTTC. Amino acids: CATSRWGQGDSYGYTF.

The chain joins TRBV19 to TRBJ1-2; 7 nucleotides line up with TRBD1. After removal of 7 bases from V and 4 bases from J, the junction contained 15 bases not matched to a gene. This CDR3 is built from 16 residues. From germline, CDR1 is LNHDA and CDR2 SQIVND (reference sequence). The DNA of the CDR3 is TGTGCCAGTAAACCCGCCCACAGGGGAAAGCCCTATGGCTACACCTTC. It yields the protein CASKPAHRGKPYGYTF.

The chain joins TRBV7-9 to TRBJ1-1, with a weak D call TRBD1 (5 bases). Germline V gene lookup returns CDR1 SEHNR and CDR2 FQNEAQ (reference sequence). Trimming pared 2 bases from V and 5 bases from J, leaving 9 bases between. This CDR3 is 13 amino acids long. CDR3: CASSLIGETEAFF. For the CDR3, the DNA is TGTGCCAGCAGCTTAATAGGGGAAACTGAAGCTTTCTTT. Full variable domain (rest looked up from reference TRBV7-9 and TRBJ1-1): DTGVSQNPRHKITKRGQNVTFRCDPISEHNRLYWYRQTLGQGPEFLTYFQNEAQLEKSRLLSDRFSAERPKGSFSTLEIQRTEQGDSAMYLCASSLIGETEAFFGQGTRLTVV.

This chain uses TRBV7-6 with TRBJ2-1; D gene uncertain. The CDR3 consists of 12 residues. The V end lost 6 bases, the J end lost 6 bases, and 9 bases lay between the germline ends. Germline V gene data show CDR1 as SGHVS and CDR2 as FNYEAQ. In nucleotides, the CDR3 is TGTGCCAGCAGTCTCCCGTTCAATGAGCAGTTCTTC. Its protein product is CASSLPFNEQFF. Looking up the rest from reference TRBV7-6 and TRBJ2-1 gives the full variable domain: GAGVSQSPRYKVTKRGQDVALRCDPISGHVSLYWYRQALGQGPEFLTYFNYEAQQDKSGLPNDRFSAERPEGSISTLTIQRTEQRDSAMYRCASSLPFNEQFFGPGTRLTVL.

The V gene is TRBV6-5, the J gene TRBJ1-3; possibly TRBD1 for D (5 bases). The V gene's germline CDR1 is MNHEY and CDR2 SVGAGI. V was clipped by 5 bases and J by 4 bases, with 15 bases between them. CDR3 length: 15 residues. DNA of the CDR3: TGTGCCAGCAGTAGAAAAGGGGTCTACGGAAACACCATATATTTT. Encoded protein: CASSRKGVYGNTIYF.

V is TRBV27 and J is TRBJ2-3, with D maybe TRBD1 (6 bases). This CDR3 spans 17 amino acids. V lost 5 bases and J 1 base, leaving 19 bases between the germline ends. Germline values: CDR1 MNHEY, CDR2 SMNVEV (reference sequence). This chain's CDR3 is CASSRQVTGSGTDTQYF. The CDR3 DNA follows: TGTGCCAGCAGTCGGCAGGTCACAGGGTCGGGCACAGATACGCAGTATTTT.

The rearrangement uses TRBV10-1 and TRBJ1-1; a possible D gene is TRBD1 (5 bases). Germline assignment: CDR1 WNHNN and CDR2 SYGVQD (reference sequence). There are 14 residues in the CDR3. Trimming took 3 bases from V and 5 from J, leaving 13 bases between them. The CDR3 protein is CASSDQGLGTEAFF. The CDR3 DNA reads TGCGCCAGCAGTGACCAGGGATTGGGAACTGAAGCTTTCTTT.

This chain connects TRBV6-4 to TRBJ2-1; D is unresolved. V was shortened by 6 bases and J by 2 bases, with 11 bases between the two germline ends. This CDR3 is 14 amino acids long. CDR1 and CDR2 from the germline V gene are MRHNA and SNTAGT. CDR3 nucleotides: TGTGCCAGCAGACCGAGTGCGGCCTACAATGAGCAGTTCTTC. It specifies CASRPSAAYNEQFF.

The gene calls are TRBV6-5 and TRBJ1-1; D possibly corresponds to TRBD1 (6 bases). This CDR3 comprises 13 residues. Germline V gene lookup returns CDR1 MNHEY and CDR2 SVGAGI. V shed 3 bases and J shed 6 bases, with 11 bases lying between them. The CDR3 nucleotides read TGTGCCAGCAGTTATATCAGGGGCGCTGAAGCTTTCTTT. This gives the protein CASSYIRGAEAFF.

The genes are TRBV4-1 and TRBJ1-1; 9 bases line up with TRBD1. The CDR3 is 13 residues long. V shed 0 bases, J shed 11 bases, and the junction held 4 bases outside the gene matches. Germline V gene data show CDR1 as MGHRA and CDR2 as YSYEKL. The CDR3 spells CASSQDGDRAAFF. DNA of the CDR3: TGCGCCAGCAGCCAAGATGGGGACAGGGCGGCTTTCTTT.

This rearrangement joins TRBV12-3 or TRBV12-4 to TRBJ1-2; D is unclear. The CDR3 sequence is 12 residues long. The V gene lost 2 bases and the J gene lost 8 bases, with 9 bases spanning the gap. CDR3 sequence (DNA): TGTGCCAGCAGTTTACACGGGGTGGGCTACACCTTC. Translated: CASSLHGVGYTF.

This clone was seen a handful of times. The rearrangement links TRBV5-1 to TRBJ1-5; 7 bases are a match to TRBD1. This CDR3 region has 15 residues. The V gene end was trimmed by 0 bases and the J gene end by 4 bases; junction bases not matched to a gene: 4. Germline values: CDR1 SGHRS, CDR2 YFSETQ. The CDR3 region has the DNA TGCGCCAGCAGCTTGGACGGACAGGTGAATCAGCCCCAGCATTTT. Its translation: CASSLDGQVNQPQHF.

The V gene is TRBV7-9, the J gene TRBJ2-1, with 8 bases identical to TRBD2. The CDR3 extends over 17 amino acids. V dropped 4 bases and J dropped 7; count of bases not matched to a gene: 15. The V gene's germline CDR1 is SEHNR and CDR2 FQNEAQ (reference sequence). Here the CDR3 reads CASSSTSVRGVLNEQFF. DNA of the CDR3: TGTGCCAGCAGCTCGACCAGTGTGCGGGGGGTTTTAAATGAGCAGTTCTTC. The full variable domain, its missing parts supplied by reference TRBV7-9 and TRBJ2-1, is DTGVSQNPRHKITKRGQNVTFRCDPISEHNRLYWYRQTLGQGPEFLTYFQNEAQLEKSRLLSDRFSAERPKGSFSTLEIQRTEQGDSAMYLCASSSTSVRGVLNEQFFGPGTRLTVL.

This chain connects TRBV3-1 (or the pseudogene TRBV3-2) to TRBJ2-1; TRBD2 might be the D (6 bases). V was shortened by 4 bases and J by 0 bases, with 10 bases between the two germline ends. This CDR3 spans 15 amino acids. CDR1 and CDR2 (germline): LGHDT, YNNKEL (reference sequence). The chain's CDR3 is CASSPVGGSYNEQFF. For the CDR3, the DNA is TGTGCCAGCAGCCCTGTGGGGGGCTCCTACAATGAGCAGTTCTTC.

The V and J genes are TRBV9 and TRBJ2-5, with D tentatively TRBD2 (6 bases). The germline gives CDR1 SGDLS, CDR2 YYNGEE. V gave up 6 bases and J gave up 3 bases, with 18 bases separating them. This CDR3 has 15 residues. This chain's CDR3 is CASTKRGGRKETQYF. The CDR3 DNA sequence: TGTGCCAGCACCAAAAGAGGAGGGAGGAAAGAGACCCAGTACTTC.

The chain is built from TRBV2 and TRBJ2-7, with D perhaps matching TRBD2 (7 bases). V dropped 7 bases and J dropped 2 bases, with 9 bases sitting between them. The CDR3 extends over 12 amino acids. Germline CDR1 is SNHLY and CDR2 is FYNNEI. CDR3 DNA: TGTGCCAGCACGGGGGGCCCCTACGAGCAGTACTTC. Residues: CASTGGPYEQYF.